Described below is a single T cell receptor beta chain sequence and its context. The sample comes from a study of cytomegalovirus exposure and HLA in healthy donors. Repertoires were generated with immunoSEQ multiplex PCR, while TCRdb's copy carries only in-frame clones and drops some. This table has over 100,000 clones, roughly 88% appearing once. The germline gives CDR1 SGHTS, CDR2 YDEGEE. The CDR3 extends over 13 amino acids. J lost 4 bases, V lost 7 bases, and 5 bases had no gene match. Sequencing input: PBMCs. The receptor's source is a woman younger than 30 in good health and CMV-seropositive. The V gene is TRBV5-8, the J gene TRBJ1-5; 7 bases align to TRBD1. The CDR3 DNA is TGTGCCAGCGGGACAGCCGGTAATCAGCCCCAGCATTTT. It yields the protein CASGTAGNQPQHF.